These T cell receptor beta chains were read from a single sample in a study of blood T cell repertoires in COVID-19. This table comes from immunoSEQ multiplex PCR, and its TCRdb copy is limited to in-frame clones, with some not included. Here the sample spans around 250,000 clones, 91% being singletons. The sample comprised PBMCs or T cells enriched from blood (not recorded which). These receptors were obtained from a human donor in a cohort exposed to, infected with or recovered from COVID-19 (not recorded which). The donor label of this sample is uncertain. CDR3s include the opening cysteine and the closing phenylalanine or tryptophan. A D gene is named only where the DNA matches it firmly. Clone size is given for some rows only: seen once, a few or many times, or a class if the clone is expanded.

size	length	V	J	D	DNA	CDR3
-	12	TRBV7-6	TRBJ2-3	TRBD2	TGTGCCAGCAGCTTAGCGGCGGGAGAGCAGTATTTT	CASSLAAGEQYF
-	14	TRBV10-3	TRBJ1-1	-	TGTGCCATCAACGCGGGGTCCCTGAACACTGAAGCTTTCTTT	CAINAGSLNTEAFF
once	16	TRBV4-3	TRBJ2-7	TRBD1	TGCGCCAGCAGCCAGGCCCGACAGGGTACCTCCTACGAGCAGTACTTC	CASSQARQGTSYEQYF
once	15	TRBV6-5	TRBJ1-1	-	TGTGCCAGCAGTTCTCCAAGGAGCAGCGTCACTGAAGCTTTCTTT	CASSSPRSSVTEAFF
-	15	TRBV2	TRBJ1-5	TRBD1	TGTGCCAGCCGTATAGACAGGACAGGTTATCAGCCCCAGCATTTT	CASRIDRTGYQPQHF
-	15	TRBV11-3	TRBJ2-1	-	TGTGCCAGCAGCCCTGGGGGGGGCTTTAACAATGAGCAGTTCTTC	CASSPGGGFNNEQFF
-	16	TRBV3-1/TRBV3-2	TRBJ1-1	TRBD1	TGTGCCAGCAGCCAAGTTAGTGGACAGGGGCTAACTGAAGCTTTCTTT	CASSQVSGQGLTEAFF
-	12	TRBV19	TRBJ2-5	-	TGTGCCAGTAGTAGTCAGGGGGAGACCCAGTACTTC	CASSSQGETQYF
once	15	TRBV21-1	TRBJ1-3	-	TGTGCCAGCAGCAAATCCGGACAGGGGGCGAACACCATATATTTT	CASSKSGQGANTIYF
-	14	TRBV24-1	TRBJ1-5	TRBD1	TGTGCCACCAGTGATTTGCAGGGGGATCAGCCCCAGCATTTT	CATSDLQGDQPQHF
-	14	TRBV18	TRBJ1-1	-	TGTGCCAGCTCACCACCGCGGGGGATCAAAACAGCTTTCTTT	CASSPPRGIKTAFF
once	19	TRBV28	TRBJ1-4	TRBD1	TGTGCCAGCAGTTTTCTCTTTAGGGACCCAAACGGACAGGCGGAAAAACTGTTTTTT	CASSFLFRDPNGQAEKLFF
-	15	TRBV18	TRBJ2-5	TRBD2	TGTGCCAGCTCCCTCGGGACTAGCGGACAAGAGACCCAGTACTTC	CASSLGTSGQETQYF
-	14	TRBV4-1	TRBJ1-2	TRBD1	TGCGCCAGCAGGCGGACAGGGATGGACTATGGCTACACCTTC	CASRRTGMDYGYTF
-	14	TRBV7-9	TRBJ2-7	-	TGTGCCAGCAGCTACTCGGGGGTGGGCTACGAGCAGTACTTC	CASSYSGVGYEQYF
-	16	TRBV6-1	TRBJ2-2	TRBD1	TGTGCCAGCAGTGGCCGACAGGGGGCGAACACCGGGGAGCTGTTTTTT	CASSGRQGANTGELFF